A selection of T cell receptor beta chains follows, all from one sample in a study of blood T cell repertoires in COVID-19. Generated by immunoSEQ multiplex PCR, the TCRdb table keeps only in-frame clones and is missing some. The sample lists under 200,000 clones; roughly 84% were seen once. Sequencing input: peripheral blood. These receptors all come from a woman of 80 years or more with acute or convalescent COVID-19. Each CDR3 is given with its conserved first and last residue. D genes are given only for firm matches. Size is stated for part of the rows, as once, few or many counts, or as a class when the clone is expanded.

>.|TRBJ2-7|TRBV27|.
TGTGCCAGCAGTTTTATCAGTTCCTACGAGCAGTACTTC
CASSFISSYEQYF
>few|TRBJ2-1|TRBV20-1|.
TGCAGTGCGGTAGAGCATGAGCAGTTCTTC
CSAVEHEQFF
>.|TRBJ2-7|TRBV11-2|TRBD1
TGTGCCAGCAGCGTGGACAGGGTGATGTTCGAGCAGTACTTC
CASSVDRVMFEQYF
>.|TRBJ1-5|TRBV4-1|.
TGCGCCAGCAGCCAAGAGCGGGTGGGCAATCAGCCCCAGCATTTT
CASSQERVGNQPQHF
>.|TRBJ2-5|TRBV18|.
TGTGCCAGCTCAGATAGCCAAGAGACCCAGTACTTC
CASSDSQETQYF
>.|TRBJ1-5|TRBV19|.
TGTGCCAGTAGTATAGGGGCACAGGGAGTCAATCAGCCCCAGCATTTT
CASSIGAQGVNQPQHF
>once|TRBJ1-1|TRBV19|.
TGTGCCAGTAGTACGAGATCTGGTGAAGCTTTCTTT
CASSTRSGEAFF
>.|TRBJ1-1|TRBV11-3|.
TGTGCCAGCAGCCAAACGTGGGGCGGTGAAGCTTTCTTT
CASSQTWGGEAFF
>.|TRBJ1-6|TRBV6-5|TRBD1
TGTGCCAGCAGTTCCTCGACAGGGTACCTCCACTTT
CASSSSTGYLHF
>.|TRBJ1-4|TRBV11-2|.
TGTGCCAGCAGCGTCGCGGGGGCGTCTAATGAAAAACTGTTTTTT
CASSVAGASNEKLFF
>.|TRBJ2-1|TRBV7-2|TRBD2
TGTGCCAGCAGCTTAAGGAGGGTAGCGGGAGAGAATGAGCAGTTCTTC
CASSLRRVAGENEQFF
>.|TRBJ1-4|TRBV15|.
TGTGCCACCAGCAGAGCCCAGGTTCGCGAAAAACTGTTTTTT
CATSRAQVREKLFF
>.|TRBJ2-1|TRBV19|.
TGTGCCAGTACCTCTCAAGGGAGGTATGGTGAGCAGTTCTTC
CASTSQGRYGEQFF
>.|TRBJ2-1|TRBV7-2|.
TGTGCCAGCAGCTTTGATAGGGGTTCCTACAATGAGCAGTTCTTC
CASSFDRGSYNEQFF
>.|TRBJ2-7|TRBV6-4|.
TGTGCCAGCAGTGACTCGTGGGGGCGCGAGCAGTACTTC
CASSDSWGREQYF
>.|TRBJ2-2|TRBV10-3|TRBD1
TGTGCCATCAGTGCGGGGGTCCGGGACAGGGCTGGCTCTGGCACCGGGGAGCTGTTTTTT
CAISAGVRDRAGSGTGELFF
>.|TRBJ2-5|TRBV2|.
TGTGCCAGCAGTGAAGCGCTCACTAGCTGGGAGACCCAGTACTTC
CASSEALTSWETQYF
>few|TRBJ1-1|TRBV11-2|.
TGTGCCAGCAGCTTCTCTACAGGGACGAACACTGAAGCTTTCTTT
CASSFSTGTNTEAFF
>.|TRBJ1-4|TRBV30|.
TGTGCCCTCACGGGGGGCAGGGGTAATGAAAAACTGTTTTTT
CALTGGRGNEKLFF
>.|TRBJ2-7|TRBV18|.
TGTGCCAGCTCACCACTACCCGGGTACGAGCAGTACTTC
CASSPLPGYEQYF
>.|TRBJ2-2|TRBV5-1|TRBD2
TGCGCCAGCAGCCCGGGGGGCACCGGGGAGCTGTTTTTT
CASSPGGTGELFF
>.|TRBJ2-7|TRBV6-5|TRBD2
TGTGCCAGCAGTTTCCCGGGACTAGGAGCCGAGCAGTACTTC
CASSFPGLGAEQYF
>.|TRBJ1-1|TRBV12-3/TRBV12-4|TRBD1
TGTGCCAGCAGAGGGACAGCTACTGAAGCTTTCTTT
CASRGTATEAFF
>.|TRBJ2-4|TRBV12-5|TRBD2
TGTGCTAGTGGTTACGGACTAGCGGGCCACATTCAGTACTTC
CASGYGLAGHIQYF
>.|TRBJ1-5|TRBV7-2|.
TGTGCCAGCAGCTTAGGCGGAGGGTCCTTTAGGAATCAGCCCCAGCATTTT
CASSLGGGSFRNQPQHF
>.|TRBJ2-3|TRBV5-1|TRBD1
TGCGCCAGCAGCTTTGGACAGGGGGGAGATACGCAGTATTTT
CASSFGQGGDTQYF
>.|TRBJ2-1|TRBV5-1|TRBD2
TGCGCCAGCAGCTTAACCGGGACTAGCGGGGCCTCCTACAATGAGCAGTTCTTC
CASSLTGTSGASYNEQFF
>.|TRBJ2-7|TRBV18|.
TGTGCCAGCTCACCACCCGGCAGCGATGCCTACGAGCAGTACTTC
CASSPPGSDAYEQYF
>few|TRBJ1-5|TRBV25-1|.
TGTGCCAGCAGTGAATCGGGAGGGGCTGAAAATCAGCCCCAGCATTTT
CASSESGGAENQPQHF
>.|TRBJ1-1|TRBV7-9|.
TGTGCCAGCGGCCCCGCGAACACTGAAGCTTTCTTT
CASGPANTEAFF
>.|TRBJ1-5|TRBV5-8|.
TGTGCCAGCAGAAGGAGGGGCCCCGAGAATCAGCCCCAGCATTTT
CASRRRGPENQPQHF
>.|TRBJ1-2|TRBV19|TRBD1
TGTGCCAGTAGTTCTTTGGTCCGGGACAGCGACCTCTATGGCTACACCTTC
CASSSLVRDSDLYGYTF
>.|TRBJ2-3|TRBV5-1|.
TGCGCCAGCAGCGTCCCGTCGACTAGCACAGATACGCAGTATTTT
CASSVPSTSTDTQYF
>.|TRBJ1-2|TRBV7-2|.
TGTGCCAGCACCCTAGCAGGCGGATTCTATGGCTACACCTTC
CASTLAGGFYGYTF
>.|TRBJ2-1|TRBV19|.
TGTGCCAGTATTCCCGACCCTTATAGCGGAAGCTCCTACAATGAGCAGTTCTTC
CASIPDPYSGSSYNEQFF
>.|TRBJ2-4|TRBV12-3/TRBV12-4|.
TGTGCCAGCAGTTTGCAACAGGGAAACATTCAGTACTTC
CASSLQQGNIQYF
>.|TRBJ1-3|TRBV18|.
TGTGCCAGCTCACCGCGGCCTAACTCTGGAAACACCATATATTTT
CASSPRPNSGNTIYF
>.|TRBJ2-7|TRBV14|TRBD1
TGTGCCAGCAGCAGATTAACAGGGGGTCACGAGCAGTACTTC
CASSRLTGGHEQYF
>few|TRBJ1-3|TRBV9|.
TGTGCCAGCAGCGTTGGAACAGGGATGGCTGGAAACACCATATATTTT
CASSVGTGMAGNTIYF
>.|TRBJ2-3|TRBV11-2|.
TGTGCCAGCAGCTTGGGGGGACAGCCCACAGATACGCAGTATTTT
CASSLGGQPTDTQYF
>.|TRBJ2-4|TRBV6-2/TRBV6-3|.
TGTGCCAGCAGCCCCTTTGTGGGAGCGGGTGGAAACATTCAGTACTTC
CASSPFVGAGGNIQYF
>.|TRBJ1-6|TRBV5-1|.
TGCGCCAGCAGCACCCTGCAGGGGTCGGATTCACCCCTCCACTTT
CASSTLQGSDSPLHF
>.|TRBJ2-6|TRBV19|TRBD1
TGTGCCAGTAGTGCCAGGGGGAACGGCTGGGCCAACGTCCTGACTTTC
CASSARGNGWANVLTF
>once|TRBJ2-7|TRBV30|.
TGTGCCTGGAGCCAAAGGTTTGGCGGCACCGCCTACGAGCAGTACTTC
CAWSQRFGGTAYEQYF
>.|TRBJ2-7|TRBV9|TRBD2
TGTGCCAGCAGCGTCAGCGGGAGGACGCTAGAGCAGTACTTC
CASSVSGRTLEQYF
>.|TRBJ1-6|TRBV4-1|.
TGCGCCAGCAGCCAAGATGGAGTTGACCATAATTCACCCCTCCACTTT
CASSQDGVDHNSPLHF
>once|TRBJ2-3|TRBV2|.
TGTGCCAGCACCCCGGGAGGCACAGATACGCAGTATTTT
CASTPGGTDTQYF
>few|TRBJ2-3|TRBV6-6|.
TGTGCCAGCAGAGTACAGGGTTTCACAGATACGCAGTATTTT
CASRVQGFTDTQYF
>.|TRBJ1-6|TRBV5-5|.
TGTGCCAGCAGCCCCGATGACTTCTCCTATAATTCACCCCTCCACTTT
CASSPDDFSYNSPLHF
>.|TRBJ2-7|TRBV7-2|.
TGTGCCAGCAGCTTAAGGCACGAGGCAGCCTACGAGCAGTACTTC
CASSLRHEAAYEQYF
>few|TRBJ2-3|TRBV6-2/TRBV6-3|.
TGTGCCAGCAGTTTAGTCCCTTTCTCCCGGGGAGATACGCAGTATTTT
CASSLVPFSRGDTQYF
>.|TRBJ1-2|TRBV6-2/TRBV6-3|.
TGTGCCAGCAGCACATCAACAGGGAGCTATGGCTACACCTTC
CASSTSTGSYGYTF
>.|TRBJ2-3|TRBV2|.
TGTGCCAGCAGTGAAGGATTGAGAGCAGATACGCAGTATTTT
CASSEGLRADTQYF
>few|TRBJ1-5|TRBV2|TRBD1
TGTGCCAGCAGTCGGACAGGTGGGTTTAGGCCCCAGCATTTT
CASSRTGGFRPQHF
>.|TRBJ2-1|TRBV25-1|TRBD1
TGTGCCAGCAGTACAGGGGGCTGGAATGAGCAGTTCTTC
CASSTGGWNEQFF
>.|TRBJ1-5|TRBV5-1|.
TGCGCCAGCAGCCTTGACGGGGACAATCAGCCCCAGCATTTT
CASSLDGDNQPQHF
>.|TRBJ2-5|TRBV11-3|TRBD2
TGTGCCAGCAGCTTAGTCGGGACTAGCGGGGAGACCCAGTACTTC
CASSLVGTSGETQYF